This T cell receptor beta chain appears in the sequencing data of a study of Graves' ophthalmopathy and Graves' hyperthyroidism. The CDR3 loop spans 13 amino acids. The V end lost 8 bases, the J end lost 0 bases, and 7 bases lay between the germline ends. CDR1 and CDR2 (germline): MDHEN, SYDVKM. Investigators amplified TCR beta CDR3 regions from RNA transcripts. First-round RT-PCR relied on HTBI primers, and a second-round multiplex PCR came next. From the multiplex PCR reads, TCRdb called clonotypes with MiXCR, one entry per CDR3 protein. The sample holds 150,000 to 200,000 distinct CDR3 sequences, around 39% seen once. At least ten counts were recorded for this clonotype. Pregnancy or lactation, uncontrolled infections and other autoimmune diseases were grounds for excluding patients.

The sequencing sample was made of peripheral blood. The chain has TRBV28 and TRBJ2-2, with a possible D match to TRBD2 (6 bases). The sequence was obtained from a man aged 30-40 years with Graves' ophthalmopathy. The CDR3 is CASRGTNTGELFF. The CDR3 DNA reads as TGTGCCAGCCGGGGGACGAACACCGGGGAGCTGTTTTTT.